The entry that follows covers one T cell receptor (beta chain) sequence. Its antigen is as yet unknown. The data are from a study of cytotoxic CD8 clonotypes in ibrutinib-treated CLL. Study background: The patients, over ten relapsed/refractory and roughly 15 treatment-naive, included 17 who were IGHV unmutated.

Overall study results and limits: Clonality went up at the time of ibrutinib response, stayed stable in sustained remission, and later dropped back toward its baseline level at progression.

Germline CDR1 SQVTM, CDR2 ANQGSEA. The CDR3 extends over 11 amino acids. V shed 4 bases and J shed 7 bases, with 9 bases lying between them. The method was immunoSEQ multiplex PCR; TCRdb's version includes in-frame clones alone and lacks a portion of them. The sample shows approximately 300,000 clones, 80% of them seen only once. This chain links TRBV29-1 with TRBJ2-3; D is perhaps TRBD1 (6 bases). Sample: PBMCs, taken before ibrutinib treatment. The receptor comes from a human donor with chronic lymphocytic leukemia. CDR3 residues: CSVGTANTQYF. In DNA form, the CDR3 reads TGCAGCGTTGGGACAGCAAATACGCAGTATTTT.